This entry describes one TCR beta chain. The sample originates from a study of technical replicates of blood from several donors. This CDR3 has 15 residues. CDR1 is SGDLS and CDR2 is YYNGEE in the germline V gene. Trimming shortened V by 0 bases and J by 3 bases, and 10 bases separated the two germline ends. This table comes from immunoSEQ multiplex PCR, and its TCRdb copy is limited to in-frame clones, with some not included. This table has some 49,000 clones, approximately 90% appearing once. The sequenced sample consisted of PBMCs. The sequence came from a human donor in good health. Some clones in this sample may be carry-over from other donors' samples. V is TRBV9 and J is TRBJ2-4; D uncertain. This chain's CDR3 is CASSVGLTDKNIQYF. For the CDR3, the DNA is TGTGCCAGCAGCGTAGGTCTCACAGACAAAAACATTCAGTACTTC. Combining the CDR3 with reference TRBV9 and TRBJ2-4 gives the whole variable domain DSGVTQTPKHLITATGQRVTLRCSPRSGDLSVYWYQQSLDQGLQFLIQYYNGEERAKGNILERFSAQQFPDLHSELNLSSLELGDSALYFCASSVGLTDKNIQYFGAGTRLSVL.